This T cell receptor beta chain was retrieved from a study of blood T cells in healthy people across ages (dated by TCRdb to about 2015). Regarding the study in general: In model experiments, template switching captured about one uniquely barcoded TCR beta cDNA molecule for every two T cells. The donors were split into four age groups: young (average 16 years), middle-aged (roughly 42), aged (roughly 65) and long-lived (approximately 80). To avoid experimental bias, donors of different ages were randomly spread across the sequencing lanes. The study analyzed two additional independent replicas of 1 million unique cDNA reads from the same blood draw for two donors, one aged 18 to 30 and one aged 80 or older. To track age-related changes in TCR beta repertoire diversity, the study relied on deep sequencing normalized with unique cDNA molecular identifiers.

The donors were a few dozen Caucasian individuals from Russia, aged roughly 6 to 90 years, who were systemically healthy. Each donor gave 9.5 to 10 milliliters of peripheral blood, drawn into EDTA-treated Vacutainer tubes. Ficoll-Paque density-gradient centrifugation was used to isolate PBMCs, with at least 7 million obtained per sample. Total RNA, at least 6 micrograms per sample, was extracted from PBMCs with Trizol reagent. Naive CD45RAhigh/CD27high T cell percentages were measured by flow cytometry on a PBMC aliquot from every donor. The method behind the library was 5' RACE. The instrument was an Illumina HiSeq 2500. A second PCR of about 7 to 12 cycles was run with a J-beta primer mix and a sample-barcoded 5' primer. A template-switch 5' adaptor carrying 12 random nucleotides introduced a unique molecular identifier onto each TCR beta cDNA molecule. At least 2.5 million CDR3-containing paired-end reads were obtained from each sample. The Mint cDNA synthesis kit, primed by a TRBC-specific oligonucleotide, was used to synthesize first-strand cDNA from all RNA. After uracil-DNA glycosylase treatment, a first 18-cycle PCR used universal primers M1SS and BC2_uni_R on all cDNA. From the authors' description of their analysis: For normalization, 1 million high-quality reads, each with a distinct molecular identifier, were randomly selected from each sample. Reads sharing molecular identifiers were discarded rather than binned into consensus sequences. MiTCR, run with a Q25 quality threshold and the strictest error-elimination algorithm, handled CDR3 identification, clonotype clustering and error correction. Lower-bound total TCR beta diversity was estimated with a nonparametric unseen species model using Euler transformation. The public reads were reanalyzed by TCRdb: fastp trimming at Q25, MiXCR alignment, in-frame beta chains only. Rows with a matching CDR3 protein are joined into one entry that keeps the most common DNA and genes. The V and J calls reflect TCRdb's pipeline rather than the authors' work. The sample profile shows hundreds of thousands of distinct CDR3 sequences; approximately 50% of them were found once. 30% to 45% of the sample belongs to the ten largest clones.

Findings and caveats that apply to the study as a whole: Estimates of total diversity based on one million sequenced T cells were regarded as lower bounds and as underestimates. As age increased, observed TCR beta diversity per million T cells dropped in a roughly linear way, and a significant reduction was already evident by age approximately 40. Compared with the aged group, the long-lived group had more naive CD4+ T cells, fewer expanded clones and increased TCR diversity, suggesting age selection. A strong correlation was found between observed TCR beta diversity and the percentage of naive T cells measured by flow cytometry. Because the CMV infection status of the donors was unknown, age-related changes in expanded clonotypes may potentially have been confounded. Bulk unsorted PBMC profiling prevented conclusive comparison of naive and antigen-experienced compartments.

Note on this clonotype: It has no known antigen specificity. The junction shows a germline mismatch at one end, possibly a read error.

Sequences SGHDT (CDR1) and YYEEEE (CDR2) are obtained from the germline V gene. The CDR3 covers 17 residues, taking in both the cysteine and the phenylalanine. Only the CDR3 portion is preserved as DNA: 51 bases, with reading frame beginning at the first base. The receptor comes from a man between 60 and 75 years old in good health. This sequence uses TRBV5-6 and TRBJ2-1; TRBD1 might be the D gene, on 6 matching bases. Sequencing input: blood. The CDR3 region has the sequence CASSTLTLDSLYNKQFF. In nucleotides, the sequence is TGTGCCAGCAGCACGCTGACCTTGGACAGCCTATACAATAAGCAGTTCTTC.